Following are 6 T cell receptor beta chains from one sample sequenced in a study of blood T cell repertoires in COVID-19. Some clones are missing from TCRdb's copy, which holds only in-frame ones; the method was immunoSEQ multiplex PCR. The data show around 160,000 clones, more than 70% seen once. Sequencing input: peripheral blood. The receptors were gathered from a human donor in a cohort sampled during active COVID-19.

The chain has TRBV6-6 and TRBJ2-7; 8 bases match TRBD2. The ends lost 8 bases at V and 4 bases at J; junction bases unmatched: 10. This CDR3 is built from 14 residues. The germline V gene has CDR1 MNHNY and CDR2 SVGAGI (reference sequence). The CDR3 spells CASLKRGNDYEQYF. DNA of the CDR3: TGTGCCAGCCTCAAGCGGGGGAACGATTACGAGCAGTACTTC.

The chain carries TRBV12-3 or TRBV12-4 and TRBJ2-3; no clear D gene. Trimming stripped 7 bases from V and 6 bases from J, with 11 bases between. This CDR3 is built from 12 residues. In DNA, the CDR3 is TGTGCCAGCAACAAGCTAGTGGATACGCAGTATTTT. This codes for CASNKLVDTQYF.

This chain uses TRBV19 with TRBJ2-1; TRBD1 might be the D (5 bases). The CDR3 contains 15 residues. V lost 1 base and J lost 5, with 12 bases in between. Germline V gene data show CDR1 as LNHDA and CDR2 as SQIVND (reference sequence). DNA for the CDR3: TGTGCCAGTAGTATAGGCAGGGCTGCGCACAATGAGCAGTTCTTC. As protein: CASSIGRAAHNEQFF.

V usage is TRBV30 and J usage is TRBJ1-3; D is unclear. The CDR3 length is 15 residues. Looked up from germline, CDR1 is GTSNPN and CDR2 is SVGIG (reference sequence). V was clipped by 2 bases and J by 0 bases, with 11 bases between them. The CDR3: CAWSRGSISGNTIYF. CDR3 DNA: TGTGCCTGGAGTCGGGGTTCGATCTCTGGAAACACCATATATTTT.

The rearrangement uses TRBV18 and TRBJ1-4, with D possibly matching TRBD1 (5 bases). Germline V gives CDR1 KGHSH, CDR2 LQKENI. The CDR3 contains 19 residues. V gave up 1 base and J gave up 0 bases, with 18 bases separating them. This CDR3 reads CASSPQPGTIKATNEKLFF. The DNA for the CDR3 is TGTGCCAGCTCACCACAGCCCGGGACTATTAAAGCAACTAATGAAAAACTGTTTTTT.

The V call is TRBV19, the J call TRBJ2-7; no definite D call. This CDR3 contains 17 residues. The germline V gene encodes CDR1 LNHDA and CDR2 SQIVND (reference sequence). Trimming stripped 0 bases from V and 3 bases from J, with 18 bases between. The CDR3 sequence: CASSIDHGSPTFYEQYF. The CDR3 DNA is TGTGCCAGTAGTATAGATCACGGGTCTCCGACCTTCTACGAGCAGTACTTC.